This TCR beta chain was sequenced for a study of T cell responses to AZD1222 COVID-19 vaccine. The assay was immunoSEQ multiplex PCR, and TCRdb's table has in-frame clones only and misses some. Of 110,000 to 150,000 clones in the sample, about 92% were seen once. J was trimmed by 3 bases and V by 5 bases; bases with no gene match: 24. This CDR3 is 23 amino acids long. Germline V CDR1 and CDR2: MDHEN, SYDVKM. V usage is TRBV28 and J usage is TRBJ2-1; 14 nucleotides agree with TRBD2. The source material was peripheral blood, sampled after recovery from COVID-19. The TCR was taken from an adult who had recovered from COVID-19. CDR3 bases: TGTGCCAGCAGTGGACGCACCCGAACGTCCGGGACTAGCGGGGGAGTAGACTACAATGAGCAGTTCTTC. It codes for CASSGRTRTSGTSGGVDYNEQFF.